The source of this TCR beta chain is a study of blood T cell repertoires in COVID-19. Background on the study: Donors in the United States, Italy and Spain gave samples during acute or convalescent COVID-19. T cells, B-cell-depleted T cells, or PBMCs provided the cDNA or gDNA that served as material.

Researchers sorted participants into cohorts using their self-reported clinical history. Method: immunoSEQ multiplex PCR; TCRdb's copy keeps in-frame clones and lacks some. Among around 300,000 clones listed, roughly 90% were seen once. CDR3 length: 15 amino acids. Looked up from germline, CDR1 is LNHNV and CDR2 is YYDKDF (reference sequence). The V end was cut by 0 bases, the J end by 3 bases, with 12 bases between. The chain uses TRBV15 and TRBJ2-7; perhaps TRBD1 as D (6 bases). The sequenced sample was PBMCs or T cells enriched from blood (not recorded which). The source is a woman in her fifties or sixties who had recovered from COVID-19. The CDR3 region has the DNA TGTGCCACCAGCAGAGACAGACAGGAGATCTACGAGCAGTACTTC. Its protein product is CATSRDRQEIYEQYF.